This TCR beta chain was found in a study of blood T cell repertoires in COVID-19. Study background: PBMCs, B-cell-depleted T cells, or T cells were the source of the cDNA or gDNA that made up the material.

Trimming pared 3 bases from V and 1 base from J, leaving 12 bases between. The CDR3 contains 14 residues. CDR1 and CDR2 (germline): GTSNPN, SVGIG (reference sequence). As handled by the study authors: Nucleated cell counts were estimated from reference gene primer amplification. Libraries were prepared by immunoSEQ multiplex PCR; TCRdb keeps only in-frame clonotypes and omits some of them. The V and J calls and clone size were taken over from that table, and D and trimming were inferred from the DNA. The data contain 35,000 to 45,000 clones, 92% of them seen just once; the ten biggest clones take up 8% to 9.5%.

Specimen: peripheral blood. The chain joins TRBV30 to TRBJ1-1; D ambiguous. The clonotype originates from a man aged 50-60 years with active COVID-19. CDR3 loop: CAWRLYQENTEAFF. The CDR3 DNA reads TGTGCCTGGAGGCTATATCAAGAGAACACTGAAGCTTTCTTT.